The 24 T cell receptor beta chains given below trace back to one sample, sequenced in a study of molecular identifiers for immune sequencing clone quantification listed by TCRdb under 2018. Library construction relied on PCR. Sequencing relied on an Illumina HiSeq 4000. Starting from the raw public reads, TCRdb applied fastp trimming at Q25, assembled clones with MiXCR and retained in-frame beta chains. Records with the same CDR3 protein are collapsed into one entry carrying the most frequent genes and DNA. The sample includes 7,500 to 9,500 distinct CDR3 sequences, with roughly 14% observed a single time. The biggest ten clones account for about 1.6% of the sample. The sample was naive CD8+ T cells from blood, with Jurkat cell RNA spiked in. The cell subset or site tag for this specimen amounts to: FACS-sorted CD8+CD4-CCR7+CD45RA+ naive T cells. The source is a human donor in good health. Some libraries in this study had Jurkat cell RNA spiked in.

This clonotype is labeled as medium-sized. V and J are TRBV20-1 and TRBJ2-2; tentatively, D is TRBD2 (5 bases). The CDR3 consists of 12 residues. Trimming cost V 6 bases and J 6 bases, with 11 bases left between them. Germline V gene sequence: CDR1 DFQATT, CDR2 SNEGSKA (reference sequence). CDR3 residues: CSAPTEAGELFF. CDR3 nucleotide sequence: TGCAGTGCCCCTACGGAGGCCGGGGAGCTGTTTTTT.

Comments on this clonotype: Since a much larger clone is just one base distant, this may be a read error. The chain recombines TRBV20-1 with TRBJ1-2, with D uncertain. Per the germline V gene, CDR1 is DFQATT and CDR2 is SNEGSKA (reference sequence). The CDR3 length is 16 residues. The CDR3, as DNA: TGCAGTGCGAAGGCCCCTTGGTTTCCCGATAACTATGGCTACGCCTTC. As protein: CSAKAPWFPDNYGYAF.

Sample share makes this clonotype medium-sized. The chain links TRBV4-1 to TRBJ1-3; a possible D gene is TRBD1 (5 bases). Trimming shortened V by 4 bases and J by 2 bases, and 12 bases separated the two germline ends. Per germline, CDR1 MGHRA and CDR2 YSYEKL. This CDR3 spans 15 amino acids. Written as DNA, the CDR3 is TGCGCCAGCAGCCCTTACGGGGGGACTGGAAACACCATATATTTT. Residues: CASSPYGGTGNTIYF.

By proportion, this clonotype is medium-sized (0.01 to 0.1%). The gene calls are TRBV6-6 and TRBJ2-7; D unresolved. The CDR3 consists of 12 residues. Trimming took 2 bases from V and 6 from J, leaving 8 bases between them. Germline loops: CDR1 MNHNY, CDR2 SVGAGI (reference sequence). The DNA of the CDR3 is TGTGCCAGCAGTTACGGAATCAGCGAGCAGTACTTC. Residues: CASSYGISEQYF.

This clonotype was seen a handful of times. This could be a read error, since a much larger clone is one nucleotide away. CDR3 residues: CACRGGPQLTYEQYF. CDR3 sequence (DNA): TGTGCCTGCAGAGGGGGGCCCCAACTGACCTACGAGCAGTACTTC. The chain links TRBV27 to TRBJ2-7, with D perhaps TRBD1 or TRBD2 (6 bases each). The germline V gene encodes CDR1 MNHEY and CDR2 SMNVEV (reference sequence). CDR3 size: 15 residues.

The chain uses TRBV4-1 and TRBJ1-5; 10 bases are a match to TRBD1. The germline CDR1 and CDR2 sequences are MGHRA and YSYEKL. The junction had 7 bases not matched to a gene; V was cut back by 3 bases and J by 5 bases. The CDR3 is 16 residues long. Here the CDR3 reads CASSQDRGGSYQPQHF. CDR3 nucleotide sequence: TGCGCCAGCAGCCAGGACAGGGGGGGCTCTTATCAGCCCCAGCATTTT.

This clonotype was recorded a few times. The chain joins TRBV4-1 to TRBJ2-2; D is ambiguous. The ends were cut back, 0 bases at V and 4 bases at J, with 24 bases in the middle. Germline CDR1 and CDR2: MGHRA and YSYEKL. The CDR3 has 20 amino acids. In DNA form, the CDR3 reads TGCGCCAGCAGCCAAGATAGTCTTCCAGTAGCCGGAGTGGGCACCGGGGAGCTGTTTTTT. As protein: CASSQDSLPVAGVGTGELFF.

This clonotype has a count of ten or more. V usage is TRBV28 and J usage is TRBJ1-5; a possible D gene is TRBD1 (6 bases). Germline-derived CDR1 and CDR2 are MDHEN and SYDVKM. Trimming stripped 2 bases from V and 2 bases from J, with 10 bases between. The CDR3 totals 15 residues. DNA for the CDR3: TGTGCCAGCAGTTTACAGGGGTGGGGCAATCAGCCCCAGCATTTT. Its translation is CASSLQGWGNQPQHF.

This clonotype appeared a few times. The DNA of the CDR3 is TGTGCCAGCAGCGGACGACTAGCGGGATGGGCCGGCGAGCAGTACTTC. Amino acids: CASSGRLAGWAGEQYF. The V gene is TRBV28, the J gene TRBJ2-7, with 11 bases fitting TRBD2. The CDR3 is 16 amino acids. V trimming: 6 bases; J trimming: 6 bases; junction bases outside the gene matches: 13. Germline CDR1 is MDHEN and CDR2 is SYDVKM.

This clonotype is deemed medium-sized. This chain uses TRBV5-1 with TRBJ2-1, with D uncertain. Trimming took 0 bases from V and 9 from J, leaving 7 bases between them. The CDR3 totals 12 residues. The germline V gene encodes CDR1 SGHRS and CDR2 YFSETQ. CDR3 nucleotide sequence: TGCGCCAGCAGCTTGGTAGCCGGTGAGCAGTTCTTC. Protein: CASSLVAGEQFF.

By frequency in the sample, this clonotype is medium-sized. The chain is built from TRBV14 and TRBJ2-7, with TRBD2 matching over 9 bases. V gave up 4 bases and J gave up 4 bases; unmatched junction bases: 8. Germline V gives CDR1 SGHDN, CDR2 FVKESK. This CDR3 contains 15 residues. The CDR3 DNA sequence: TGTGCCAGCAGCCCGGGGATAGCGGGGGAGTACGAGCAGTACTTC. Encoded protein: CASSPGIAGEYEQYF.

Within the sample, this clonotype is medium-sized. The rearrangement uses TRBV7-9 and TRBJ2-3; maybe TRBD2 (6 bases). Between the trimmed V and J ends, which lost 8 bases and 2 bases, there was a span of 14 bases. Looked up from germline, CDR1 is SEHNR and CDR2 is FQNEAQ (reference sequence). The CDR3 length is 14 residues. The CDR3 DNA follows: TGTGCCAGCCGGGGGTACAGACTCACAGATACGCAGTATTTT. Translation: CASRGYRLTDTQYF.

By its share, this clonotype is medium-sized. The CDR3 DNA is TGTGCCAGCAGCTCAGGGTTCAATCTCGACAATGAGCAGTTCTTC. Translating gives CASSSGFNLDNEQFF. The chain links TRBV7-9 to TRBJ2-1; TRBD1 is a possible D gene (5 bases). CDR1 is SEHNR and CDR2 is FQNEAQ in the germline V gene (reference sequence). V was trimmed by 4 bases and J by 5 bases, leaving 15 bases between them. This CDR3 has 15 residues.

This clonotype showed up just a few times. The chain uses TRBV5-1 and TRBJ2-7, with D possibly being TRBD2 (6 bases). V was clipped by 1 base and J by 3 bases, with 11 bases between them. This CDR3 is 14 amino acids long. Germline V gives CDR1 SGHRS, CDR2 YFSETQ. In DNA, the CDR3 is TGCGCCAGCAGCTTGTATGGAGGGAACTACGAGCAGTACTTC. Translation gives CASSLYGGNYEQYF.

In this sample, this clonotype turned up many times. This chain connects TRBV5-8 to TRBJ2-1; perhaps TRBD1 as D (6 bases). Trimming took off 2 bases at V and 8 bases at J, with 17 bases between the two ends. CDR1 is SGHTS and CDR2 is YDEGEE in the germline V gene. CDR3 length equals 15 residues. DNA of the CDR3: TGTGCCAGCAGCTTCCGACAGGCTCCCGGCGATGAGCAGTTCTTC. Translating gives CASSFRQAPGDEQFF.

This clonotype is medium-sized within its sample. The chain recombines TRBV7-9 with TRBJ2-3; D gene unclear. Germline V lookup: CDR1 SEHNR, CDR2 FQNEAQ (reference sequence). CDR3 length: 12 amino acids. Between the trimmed V and J ends, which lost 1 base and 3 bases, there was a span of 2 bases. The CDR3 sequence is CASSLDTDTQYF. The CDR3 DNA is TGTGCCAGCAGCTTAGATACAGATACGCAGTATTTT.

There are many counts of this clonotype. The chain joins TRBV5-4 to TRBJ2-5; tentative D call: TRBD2 (5 bases). The CDR3 is made up of 13 amino acids. Between the trimmed V and J ends, which lost 4 bases and 3 bases, there was a span of 10 bases. The V gene's germline CDR1 is SGHNT and CDR2 YYREEE (reference sequence). The CDR3 DNA follows: TGTGCCAGCAGCCCCGGGGAAGAAGAGACCCAGTACTTC. Translation gives CASSPGEEETQYF.

This clonotype rates as medium-sized. The chain joins TRBV28 to TRBJ2-3; TRBD1 matches 12 bases. The CDR3 is made up of 18 amino acids. Germline values: CDR1 MDHEN, CDR2 SYDVKM. With 6 bases clipped from V and 6 bases from J, the junction kept 16 bases outside the gene matches. This chain's CDR3 is CASSQDPGTGGAGDTQYF. Here the CDR3 DNA reads TGTGCCAGCAGCCAGGACCCCGGGACAGGGGGCGCGGGGGATACGCAGTATTTT. Based on the CDR3 plus reference TRBV28 and TRBJ2-3, the full variable domain is DVKVTQSSRYLVKRTGEKVFLECVQDMDHENMFWYRQDPGLGLRLIYFSYDVKMKEKGDIPEGYSVSREKKERFSLILESASTNQTSMYLCASSQDPGTGGAGDTQYFGPGTRLTVL.

This clonotype turned up a few times. This chain links TRBV10-2 with TRBJ2-7; D is uncertain. The CDR3 is made up of 13 amino acids. V was clipped by 6 bases and J by 4 bases, with 13 bases between them. Germline CDR1 reads WSHSY; CDR2 reads SAAADI. CDR3 nucleotide sequence: TGCGCCAGCAGCAACAGCGCCGTTTACGAGCAGTACTTC. This sequence encodes CASSNSAVYEQYF.

This clonotype was seen a few times. Possible read error: a much larger clone is one base away. The CDR3 bases are TGTGCCGGTAGTATCGGACAGGGCGGACAAGAGACCCAGTACTTC. This gives the protein CAGSIGQGGQETQYF. The chain carries TRBV19 and TRBJ2-5; 8 bases match TRBD1. This CDR3 region has 15 residues. The germline CDR1 and CDR2 sequences are LNHDA and SQIVND (reference sequence).

This clonotype has ten or more counts. The chain carries TRBV7-6 and TRBJ2-5; 7 positions match TRBD1. Losses at the gene ends were 1 base for V and 5 bases for J; bases not matched to a gene: 4. The CDR3 runs to 14 residues. Looked up from germline, CDR1 is SGHVS and CDR2 is FNYEAQ. The chain's CDR3 is CASSLGQGLETQYF. For the CDR3, the DNA is TGTGCCAGCAGCTTAGGACAGGGTCTCGAGACCCAGTACTTC.

This clonotype was observed a few times. The V call is TRBV5-4, the J call TRBJ1-1; maybe TRBD1 (5 bases). Germline-derived CDR1 and CDR2 are SGHNT and YYREEE (reference sequence). Trimming removed 3 bases from V and 6 bases from J, with 15 bases in between. The CDR3 is 14 residues long. This CDR3 is CASSWGGWEAEAFF. The CDR3 region has the DNA TGTGCCAGCAGCTGGGGGGGATGGGAGGCTGAAGCTTTCTTT.

This clonotype was counted between two and nine times. The CDR3: CASLGGELYEQYF. The CDR3 DNA follows: TGTGCCAGCTTGGGGGGCGAGCTCTACGAGCAGTACTTC. The chain uses TRBV6-5 and TRBJ2-7, with D perhaps TRBD1 or TRBD2 (6 bases each). Trimming removed 8 bases at V and 3 bases at J, with 14 bases between. Germline lookup yields CDR1 MNHEY and CDR2 SVGAGI. The CDR3 has 13 residues.

By frequency in the sample, this clonotype is medium-sized. V gene TRBV4-1 combines with J gene TRBJ2-7, with D tentatively TRBD2 (5 bases). Trimming cost V 0 bases and J 3 bases, with 9 bases left between them. CDR1 is MGHRA, CDR2 YSYEKL, per germline. The CDR3 is 14 amino acids. This CDR3 reads CASSQDLGSYEQYF. The CDR3 DNA is TGCGCCAGCAGCCAAGATCTGGGGAGCTACGAGCAGTACTTC.